This T cell receptor beta chain was retrieved from a study of memory CD4+ T cells and cytomegalovirus serostatus. On the study more broadly: Of the healthy Belgian adults, fewer than 10 were CMV seropositive and fewer than 30 seronegative.

CDR1 is GTSNPN, CDR2 SVGIG, per germline (reference sequence). This CDR3 has 12 amino acids. V lost 5 bases and J lost 0, with 5 bases in between. Assay: immunoSEQ multiplex PCR; the TCRdb copy retains only in-frame clones and omits some. The table lists 50,000 to 70,000 clones, over 65% of them singletons. Whole-study findings and limits: Suggested: most of the CMV-linked TCR signature lies in CD4+ memory cells.

The sort gate was single viable CD3+CD4+CD8-CD45RO+ cells for memory CD4+ T cells. Serum IgG to CMV pp150, pp28, p38 and p52 defined serostatus. This clone was counted a few times. Its antigen remains unidentified. The sequencing input was memory CD4+ T cells from blood. The clonotype originates from an adult in good health and CMV-seropositive. V is TRBV30 and J is TRBJ1-3; the D is unclear. The CDR3, as DNA: TGTGCCTGGGAAAGCTCTGGAAACACCATATATTTT. Its protein product is CAWESSGNTIYF.